The T cell receptor (beta chain) under discussion was sequenced for a study of shared clonotypes between healthy human individuals. V was clipped by 3 bases and J by 6 bases, with 6 bases between them. CDR3 length: 12 residues. CDR1 is MNHEY and CDR2 is SMNVEV in the germline V gene (reference sequence). CD8 cells classed as naive were CD45RO-negative and positively selected for CCR7, excluding terminally differentiated effector memory CD45RA+ cells. As to this clone: Other DNA sequences within the sample encode an identical CDR3.

This table comes from immunoSEQ multiplex PCR, and its TCRdb copy is limited to in-frame clones, with some not included. Of a few million clones listed, around 93% are singletons. The receptor was derived from a man between 18 and 35 years old in good health. Some clones in this sample may be carry-over from other donors' samples. Sequenced material: naive CD8+ T cells from PBMCs. The gene calls are TRBV27 and TRBJ2-1; no definite D call. The chain's CDR3 is CASSFGSNEQFF. The CDR3 nucleotides read TGTGCCAGCAGTTTCGGCAGCAATGAGCAGTTCTTC.